The next 10 T cell receptor beta chains were all read from a single sample in a study of blood T cell repertoires in COVID-19. Profiled with immunoSEQ multiplex PCR; TCRdb holds only in-frame clones, not every one. This table holds 200,000 to 300,000 clones, 88% found once. The specimen sequenced was peripheral blood. The receptors were sampled from a human donor in a cohort sampled during active COVID-19.

This rearrangement joins TRBV9 to TRBJ2-7; 7 nucleotides match TRBD2. V shed 2 bases and J 2 bases; nucleotides not matched to a gene: 4. Germline CDR1 SGDLS, CDR2 YYNGEE. The CDR3 covers 14 residues. The CDR3 spells CASSVRGEAYEQYF. The CDR3 DNA reads TGTGCCAGCAGCGTTCGGGGGGAAGCCTACGAGCAGTACTTC.

This clone was detected only a few times. The rearrangement links TRBV30 to TRBJ2-1, with TRBD2 matching over 11 bases. The V segment lost 0 bases and the J segment 6 bases; nucleotides outside the gene matches: 4. Germline V gives CDR1 GTSNPN, CDR2 SVGIG (reference sequence). The CDR3 length is 15 residues. CDR3: CAWSVGSGGANEQFF. The CDR3 DNA reads TGTGCCTGGAGTGTAGGTAGCGGGGGGGCCAATGAGCAGTTCTTC.

This clone was counted a single time. This chain uses TRBV13 with TRBJ2-7, with TRBD1 as a possible D gene (5 bases). The CDR3 runs 13 residues. Trimming took 5 bases from V and 1 from J, leaving 9 bases between them. CDR1 PRHDT and CDR2 FYEKMQ come from the germline V gene (reference sequence). The chain's CDR3 is CASSATGSYEQYF. DNA of the CDR3: TGTGCCAGCAGCGCCACAGGTTCCTACGAGCAGTACTTC.

The chain combines TRBV10-3 with TRBJ2-4; D gene ambiguous. V lost 2 bases, J lost 3 bases, and 5 bases lay in between. Germline CDR1 reads ENHRY; CDR2 reads SYGVKD. The CDR3 is 13 amino acids. CDR3: CAISEEIKNIQYF. The CDR3 bases are TGTGCCATCAGTGAGGAGATCAAAAACATTCAGTACTTC.

This sequence joins TRBV2 and TRBJ1-4; D unclear. The germline gives CDR1 SNHLY, CDR2 FYNNEI. The CDR3 totals 15 residues. Trimming took 1 base from V and 1 from J, leaving 7 bases between them. The CDR3 region has the DNA TGTGCCAGCAGTGAAGGAGGAGTAACTAATGAAAAACTGTTTTTT. Translation: CASSEGGVTNEKLFF.

The rearrangement links TRBV27 to TRBJ2-7; no reliable D call. Germline CDR1 and CDR2: MNHEY and SMNVEV (reference sequence). Deletions cut 0 bases from V and 1 base from J, with 4 bases between. CDR3 length: 13 amino acids. CDR3 sequence: CASSLSRSYEQYF. The CDR3 nucleotides read TGTGCCAGCAGTTTATCGAGGTCCTACGAGCAGTACTTC.

V and J are TRBV4-2 and TRBJ2-2; D may be TRBD1 (5 bases). V lost 3 bases and J 0 bases, leaving 14 bases between the germline ends. This CDR3 is built from 17 residues. CDR1 and CDR2 (germline): LGHNA, YNFKEQ. CDR3 in amino acids: CASSHVTANSNTGELFF. The CDR3, as DNA: TGTGCCAGCAGCCATGTGACAGCTAATTCGAACACCGGGGAGCTGTTTTTT.

This rearrangement joins TRBV27 to TRBJ2-7; the match to TRBD2 covers 15 bases. Looked up from germline, CDR1 is MNHEY and CDR2 is SMNVEV (reference sequence). The CDR3 contains 15 residues. The trim removed 10 bases at V and 3 bases at J, leaving 7 bases unmatched. Here the CDR3 reads CATGLAGGPGYEQYF. The CDR3 region has the DNA TGTGCCACCGGACTAGCGGGAGGGCCGGGCTACGAGCAGTACTTC.

The V gene is TRBV5-4, the J gene TRBJ2-3, with 11 bases identical to TRBD2. J lost 9 bases, V lost 0 bases, and 3 bases had no gene match. Germline V gene lookup returns CDR1 SGHNT and CDR2 YYREEE (reference sequence). This CDR3 comprises 14 residues. The CDR3 coding sequence is TGTGCCAGCAGCTTGGAGGCTAGCGGGAGGACGCAGTATTTT. Its translation is CASSLEASGRTQYF.

The chain carries TRBV14 and TRBJ1-4; TRBD1 aligns across 9 bases. CDR3 length: 16 residues. From germline, CDR1 is SGHDN and CDR2 FVKESK. V was clipped by 5 bases and J by 5 bases; unmatched bases: 9. CDR3 in DNA: TGTGCCAGCAGCAGGATACCGGGACAGGGAAATGAAAAACTGTTTTTT. It translates to CASSRIPGQGNEKLFF. Variable domain in full (rest from reference TRBV14 and TRBJ1-4): EAGVTQFPSHSVIEKGQTVTLRCDPISGHDNLYWYRRVMGKEIKFLLHFVKESKQDESGMPNNRFLAERTGGTYSTLKVQPAELEDSGVYFCASSRIPGQGNEKLFFGSGTQLSVL.